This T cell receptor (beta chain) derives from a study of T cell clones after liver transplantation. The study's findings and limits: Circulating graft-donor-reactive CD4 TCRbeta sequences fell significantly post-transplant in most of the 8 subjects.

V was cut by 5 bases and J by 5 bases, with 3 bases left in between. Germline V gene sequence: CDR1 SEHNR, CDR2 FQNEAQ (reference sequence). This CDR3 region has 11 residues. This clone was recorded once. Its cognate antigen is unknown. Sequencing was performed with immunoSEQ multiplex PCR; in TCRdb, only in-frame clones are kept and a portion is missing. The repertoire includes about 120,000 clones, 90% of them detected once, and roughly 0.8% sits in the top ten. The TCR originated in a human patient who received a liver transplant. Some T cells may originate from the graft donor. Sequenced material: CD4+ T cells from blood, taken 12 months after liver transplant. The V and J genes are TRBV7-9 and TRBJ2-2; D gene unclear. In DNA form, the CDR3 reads TGTGCCAGCAGCCCAACCGGGGAGCTGTTTTTT. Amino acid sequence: CASSPTGELFF.